This TCR beta chain originates from a study of regulatory and conventional T cells in RAG deficiency. The length of the CDR3 is 13 residues. Germline lookup yields CDR1 SGHTA and CDR2 FQGTGA. The junction had 1 base not matched to a gene; V was cut back by 0 bases and J by 11 bases. The data were produced by immunoSEQ multiplex PCR, yet TCRdb's version contains in-frame clones alone and is incomplete. The table has roughly 29,000 clones, around 90% seen once. Regulatory T cells were sorted from blood as CD4+ CD25-high CD127-low cells. These data were likewise used in another study, on regulatory T cells. That publication notes: The PCR used 52 TRBV and 13 TRBJ primers.

Sequenced material: Tregs sorted from blood. This rearrangement joins TRBV7-3 to TRBJ1-1, with TRBD1 matching over 12 bases. This sequence originates from a human donor in good health. CDR3 bases: TGTGCCAGCAGCTTAACGGGACAGGGGGCGGCTTTCTTT. This encodes CASSLTGQGAAFF.